This is a list of T cell receptor beta chains from one sample in a study of blood T cell repertoires in COVID-19. Assay used: immunoSEQ multiplex PCR; TCRdb lists only in-frame clones, some missing. The sample has around 120,000 clones, about 89% seen once; the top ten hold almost 30%. The sequencing input was peripheral blood. All receptors derive from a woman in her seventies with acute or convalescent COVID-19. Both conserved end residues are trimmed from each CDR3. Fields, in order: CDR3 length, V gene, clone size, CDR3 protein. Clone size, where shown, is once, few, many, or a class for clones that have expanded.

len: 10
v_gene: TRBV5-1
abundance: .
CDR3aa: ASSLDSFGYT

len: 15
v_gene: TRBV5-1
abundance: .
CDR3aa: ASSLGFGGGPHNEQF

len: 13
v_gene: TRBV11-3
abundance: .
CDR3aa: ASSSGHDRGTGYT

len: 15
v_gene: TRBV23-1
abundance: .
CDR3aa: ASSQPSRPPTNEKLF

len: 13
v_gene: TRBV14
abundance: .
CDR3aa: ASSQAGTGGHGYT

len: 12
v_gene: TRBV19
abundance: .
CDR3aa: ASMGTGGAGEQY

len: 11
v_gene: TRBV27
abundance: .
CDR3aa: ASSLSGVQPQH

len: 14
v_gene: TRBV9
abundance: .
CDR3aa: ASSVARGLDNSPLH

len: 11
v_gene: TRBV5-1
abundance: .
CDR3aa: ASSGDIGYGYT

len: 12
v_gene: TRBV11-1
abundance: .
CDR3aa: ASSLEAGNTEAF

len: 14
v_gene: TRBV4-2
abundance: .
CDR3aa: ASSPAPQGSPYGYT

len: 10
v_gene: TRBV19
abundance: .
CDR3aa: ASSIPGGQLF

len: 13
v_gene: TRBV27
abundance: .
CDR3aa: ASSLSPTGYYGYT

len: 14
v_gene: TRBV5-4
abundance: .
CDR3aa: ASSPDLAVSTDTQY

len: 12
v_gene: TRBV24-1
abundance: few
CDR3aa: ATRPSADSYEQY

len: 12
v_gene: TRBV19
abundance: .
CDR3aa: ASSMGQARDGYT

len: 11
v_gene: TRBV20-1
abundance: .
CDR3aa: SASLSADSPLH

len: 10
v_gene: TRBV2
abundance: .
CDR3aa: ASSAGFRRLF

len: 13
v_gene: TRBV10-3
abundance: .
CDR3aa: AISEYGTNGNTIY

len: 13
v_gene: TRBV2
abundance: .
CDR3aa: ASSGQGGFNQPQH

len: 13
v_gene: TRBV18
abundance: few
CDR3aa: ASSPGQGPGNTIY

len: 13
v_gene: TRBV28
abundance: .
CDR3aa: ASSPQGLWGNTIY

len: 16
v_gene: TRBV9
abundance: .
CDR3aa: ASSVGEGQADDLHGYT

len: 12
v_gene: TRBV6-6
abundance: .
CDR3aa: ASSPRTGIDGYT

len: 11
v_gene: TRBV2
abundance: once
CDR3aa: ASSNDNQETQY

len: 12
v_gene: TRBV6-5
abundance: once
CDR3aa: ASSWDRGSTEAF

len: 12
v_gene: TRBV14
abundance: .
CDR3aa: ASSPGTVQETQY

len: 12
v_gene: TRBV5-1
abundance: .
CDR3aa: ASSYRNRDYEQY

len: 14
v_gene: TRBV4-2
abundance: .
CDR3aa: ASSQDKAAEQNTIY

len: 14
v_gene: TRBV19
abundance: .
CDR3aa: ASSSNSSPLSYGYT

len: 12
v_gene: TRBV28
abundance: .
CDR3aa: ASRTGTGVEKLF

len: 12
v_gene: TRBV19
abundance: .
CDR3aa: ASSSGTGGGEQY

len: 15
v_gene: TRBV9
abundance: .
CDR3aa: ASSPSPKGRTSTEAF

len: 13
v_gene: TRBV9
abundance: .
CDR3aa: ASSLSPGIQETQY

len: 12
v_gene: TRBV5-1
abundance: .
CDR3aa: ASQMISGVETQY

len: 13
v_gene: TRBV2
abundance: .
CDR3aa: ASSSQGLSNQPQH

len: 14
v_gene: TRBV28
abundance: .
CDR3aa: ASSSGGGTGFYGYT

len: 12
v_gene: TRBV7-9
abundance: .
CDR3aa: ASSPREANYGYT

len: 12
v_gene: TRBV7-2
abundance: once
CDR3aa: ASSYRGGGEKLF

len: 14
v_gene: TRBV7-6
abundance: few
CDR3aa: ASSPAGVPLSGELF

len: 13
v_gene: TRBV5-1
abundance: .
CDR3aa: ASSVSGQGTYEQY

len: 12
v_gene: TRBV10-3
abundance: few
CDR3aa: AISQTEMNTEAF

len: 16
v_gene: TRBV7-5
abundance: once
CDR3aa: VRSLEAGSVRLNYEQY

len: 11
v_gene: TRBV7-3
abundance: .
CDR3aa: ASSQTTETEAF

len: 13
v_gene: TRBV2
abundance: .
CDR3aa: ASSATNIRGDTQY

len: 12
v_gene: TRBV28
abundance: few
CDR3aa: ASSLAGGHTEAF

len: 12
v_gene: TRBV6-6
abundance: .
CDR3aa: ASSWGGTTDTQY

len: 11
v_gene: TRBV28
abundance: .
CDR3aa: ASSSHREPEAF

len: 11
v_gene: TRBV2
abundance: .
CDR3aa: ASTRGRDYEQY